This T cell receptor (beta chain) emerged from a study of Ad26.COV2.S vaccination and SARS-CoV-2 variants. About the study: Donor allocation was to the COV1001 Ad26.COV2.S trial arm. Each vaccinee took Ad26.COV2.S intramuscularly, once or twice 56 days apart.

Method: immunoSEQ multiplex PCR; TCRdb's copy keeps in-frame clones and lacks some. The table lists some 410,000 clones, around 92% of them singletons, with 1.5% to 2% in the top ten. The CDR3 is 15 amino acids. V gave up 0 bases and J gave up 1 base, with 9 bases separating them. CDR1 and CDR2 (germline): SGHRS, YFSETQ. Treatment: over 15 received Ad26.COV2.S at low or high dose, single or two shots; about 5 received placebo; per-sample allocation not given. Vaccine and placebo recipients were sampled on day 63 after the first injection. The source of this sequence is a person between 18 and 65 years old who received the Ad26.COV2.S COVID-19 vaccine or a placebo. The V call is TRBV5-1, the J call TRBJ2-3; no clear D gene. The sequencing here drew on peripheral blood, taken in a trial of Ad26.COV2.S vaccine versus placebo. For the CDR3, the DNA is TGCGCCAGCAGCTTGGCATTCCAGGGCACAGATACGCAGTATTTT. This translates into CASSLAFQGTDTQYF.